Presented here are 22 T cell receptor beta chains from one specimen sequenced in a study of tissue T cells after allogeneic stem cell transplantation. Clones were sequenced by immunoSEQ multiplex PCR, and TCRdb holds only the in-frame ones, with some missing. This sample yields 6,000 or so clones, of which about 48% are seen a single time; around 5% belongs to the top ten. The time point here: mouse harvest day 7 after allogeneic transplant. Each mouse received 10^7 T-cell-depleted marrow cells plus 10^6 splenic CD5+ T cells by tail vein. The sample was gut tissue. These receptors were obtained from a female BALB/c mouse given C57BL/6 T cells with graft-versus-host disease after an allogeneic hematopoietic cell transplant.

A few counts support this clone. Gene names are the mouse ones. The read terminates 1 residue ahead of where the CDR3 ends, so the germline J gene completes it. V gene TRBV15 combines with J gene TRBJ2-1; TRBD1 might be the D (6 bases). CDR3 length equals 14 residues. V was trimmed by 6 bases and J by 1 base, leaving 10 bases between them. Germline V gives CDR1 SGHND, CDR2 FRSKSL. The CDR3 spells CASSPGQNYAEQFF. The sequenced CDR3 bases are TGTGCCAGCAGCCCGGGACAAAACTATGCTGAGCAGTTC.

A note on this clone: Here the gene names and germline are mouse. The read falls 1 residue short of the CDR3 end, and the missing part is taken from the germline J gene. V gene TRBV1 combines with J gene TRBJ1-1, with 8 nucleotides matching TRBD1. V gave up 5 bases and J gave up 0 bases; unmatched junction bases: 2. Germline V gene data show CDR1 as NSQYPW and CDR2 as LRSPGD (reference sequence). The CDR3 consists of 14 residues. The covered CDR3 bases are TGCACCTGCAGTAGGGGACAGGCAAACACAGAAGTCTTC. This gives the protein CTCSRGQANTEVF. The entire CDR3 reads CTCSRGQANTEVFF.

Worth noting for this clone: Mouse names are used for the genes. The read ends 1 residue shy of where the CDR3 ends; the end is completed using the germline J gene. The chain combines TRBV21 with TRBJ2-4; no clear D gene. TRBV21 is reported as an ORF; its role is uncertain. The CDR3 consists of 10 residues. Trimming removed 2 bases from V and 6 bases from J, with 0 bases in between. The CDR3: CASSQNTLYF. CDR3 DNA, as far as it was read: TGTGCTAGCAGTCAAAACACCTTGTAC.

As regards this clone: Gene names are mouse gene names. CDR3 amino acids: CASSLVRANSDYTF. CDR3 DNA (partial): TGTGCCAGCAGTTTAGTACGGGCAAACTCCGACTACACC. The V and J genes are TRBV15 and TRBJ1-2; no firm D call. The read gets to within 1 residue of the CDR3 end, and the germline J gene fills in the rest. The V gene lost 1 base and the J gene lost 0 bases, with 6 bases spanning the gap. CDR1 is SGHND, CDR2 FRSKSL, per germline. The CDR3 runs 14 residues.

This clone was seen just once. Mouse germline and gene names are used. Sequencing ends 1 residue short of the CDR3 end; the germline J gene provides the rest. The chain joins TRBV26 to TRBJ2-4; D is perhaps TRBD1 or TRBD2 (6 bases each). Germline CDR1 KGHPV, CDR2 FQNQEV (reference sequence). The CDR3 contains 15 residues. The ends were cut back, 2 bases at V and 0 bases at J, with 9 bases in the middle. The part of the CDR3 DNA that was read is TGTGCCAGCAGTCTGATGGGGGCGAGTCAAAACACCTTGTAC. Translating gives CASSLMGASQNTLY. The whole CDR3 is CASSLMGASQNTLYF.

As regards this clone: Mouse germline and gene names are used. The observed sequence ends 1 residue before the CDR3 terminus, with the missing tail filled in from the germline J gene. The chain joins TRBV26 to TRBJ2-3; D unclear. The V and J ends lost 3 bases and 0 bases respectively, with 7 bases between them. CDR3 length: 14 residues. Germline CDR1 and CDR2: KGHPV and FQNQEV (reference sequence). The sequenced part of the CDR3 DNA is TGTGCCAGCAGTCTCCCTCCTAGTGCAGAAACGCTGTAT. This encodes CASSLPPSAETLY. The whole CDR3 is CASSLPPSAETLYF.

Details on this clone: Each gene name is a mouse one. This CDR3 reads CASSQGGNTEVFF. CDR3 DNA, as far as it was read: TGTGCCAGCAGTCAGGGGGGAAACACAGAAGTCTTC. V usage is TRBV26 and J usage is TRBJ1-1; D is perhaps TRBD1 (6 bases). Coverage ceases 1 residue before the CDR3 finishes, and the germline J gene fills in the end. The CDR3 is 13 amino acids. Germline-derived CDR1 and CDR2 are KGHPV and FQNQEV (reference sequence). Trimming pared 4 bases from V and 1 base from J, leaving 7 bases between.

Remarks on this clone: The genes are named according to mouse. The missing CDR3 end, 1 residue past where the read stops, is filled in from the germline J gene. V is TRBV26 and J is TRBJ2-2, with 7 bases lining up with TRBD2. Germline CDR1 is KGHPV and CDR2 is FQNQEV (reference sequence). The CDR3 extends over 15 amino acids. The V segment lost 2 bases and the J segment 1 base; nucleotides outside the gene matches: 1. Here the CDR3 reads CASSLRLGNTGQLYF. The part of the CDR3 DNA that was read is TGTGCCAGCAGTCTGCGACTGGGAAACACCGGGCAGCTCTAC.

Details on this clone: Mouse gene names and germline throughout. From the germline J gene comes the end of the CDR3, since the read stops 1 residue before it. This chain links TRBV20 with TRBJ1-5; TRBD1 matches 8 bases. From germline, CDR1 is GFQATS and CDR2 STVNSAI. The CDR3 spans 13 residues. V was pared by 6 bases and J by 1 base, with 2 bases of the junction left unmatched. CDR3 sequence reads: CGARQGNNQAPLF. The CDR3 bases that were read are TGTGGTGCAAGACAGGGGAACAACCAGGCTCCGCTT.

As concerns this clone: The germline and genes are mouse ones. The read is 1 residue too short to cover the CDR3 end, so that end is filled in from the germline J gene. The genes are TRBV24 and TRBJ1-3, with 8 bases identical to TRBD1. Germline V CDR1 and CDR2: KGHTA, FRNEEI. CDR3 length equals 13 residues. With V trimmed by 4 bases and J by 4 bases, 0 bases remained unmatched. This CDR3 is CASSRDRGNTLYF. The CDR3 DNA, read in part, is TGTGCCAGCAGTCGGGACAGGGGAAATACGCTCTAT.

This clone was recorded a few times. Gene names and germline refer to mouse. The observed sequence ends 1 residue before the CDR3 terminus, with the missing tail filled in from the germline J gene. The J gene is TRBJ1-1, the V gene TRBV19; D is possibly TRBD1 (5 bases). CDR1 FNHDT and CDR2 SITEND come from the germline V gene (reference sequence). The length of the CDR3 is 11 residues. Trimming shortened V by 3 bases and J by 8 bases, and 8 bases separated the two germline ends. The DNA read from the CDR3 is TGTGCCAGCAGTACAGGGCCCGAAGTCTTC. Translating it yields CASSTGPEVF. The whole CDR3 protein is CASSTGPEVFF. The entire variable domain, with the rest obtained from reference TRBV19 and TRBJ1-1, is as follows: GGIITQTPKFLIGQEGQKLTLKCQQNFNHDTMYWYRQDSGKGLRLIYYSITENDLQKGDLSEGYDASREKKSSFSLTVTSAQKNEMAVFLCASSTGPEVFFGKGTRLTVV.

Notes on this clone: Mouse gene names and germline throughout. The CDR3 is cut off 1 residue early in the read; its end comes from the germline J gene. V is TRBV12-1 and J is TRBJ2-4, with D hard to call. Trimming pared 4 bases from V and 4 bases from J, leaving 11 bases between. Germline V gives CDR1 SGHSN, CDR2 HYEKVE. The CDR3 has 13 residues. Incomplete CDR3 DNA: TGTGCCAGCTCCGCCGGGCAGGAAAACACCTTGTAC. It is translated as CASSAGQENTLY. The CDR3 as a whole reads CASSAGQENTLYF.

By proportion, this clone is medium-sized. Gene names and germline refer to mouse. The read falls 1 residue short of the CDR3 end, and the missing part is taken from the germline J gene. The rearrangement joins TRBV3 to TRBJ1-3; D gene unclear. V shed 2 bases and J shed 0 bases, with 5 bases lying between them. CDR1 and CDR2 (germline): SNHLY, FYNGKV (reference sequence). The CDR3 covers 14 residues. The CDR3 sequence: CASSLPTSGNTLYF. The CDR3 bases that were read are TGTGCCAGCAGCTTACCAACTTCTGGAAATACGCTCTAT.

This clone was counted a few times. Each gene name is a mouse one. The DNA ends 1 residue before the CDR3 does, and the rest of the CDR3 is filled in from the germline J gene. The genes are TRBV19 and TRBJ1-4; unclear D gene. The length of the CDR3 is 11 residues. The ends were cut back, 1 base at V and 7 bases at J, with 2 bases in the middle. Germline loops: CDR1 FNHDT, CDR2 SITEND (reference sequence). The sequenced CDR3 bases are TGTGCCAGCAGTATAACCGAAAGATTATTT. Protein: CASSITERLF. The CDR3 reads in full as CASSITERLFF.

Concerning this clone itself: Genes here carry mouse names. The sequence runs out 1 residue before the end of the CDR3; the remainder is reconstructed from the germline J gene. This chain joins TRBV26 and TRBJ2-7, with D unclear. V was cut by 0 bases and J by 0 bases, with 9 bases left in between. There are 15 residues in the CDR3. Germline CDR1 and CDR2: KGHPV and FQNQEV (reference sequence). CDR3: CASSLSSKTSYEQYF. CDR3 DNA, as far as it was read: TGTGCCAGCAGTCTGTCGTCCAAAACCTCCTATGAACAGTAC.

This clone is deemed medium-sized. Gene names are the mouse ones. The CDR3 end is not reached by the read, which stops 1 residue before it; the germline J gene fills it in. This sequence joins TRBV31 and TRBJ2-7, with 10 bases fitting TRBD2. After removal of 2 bases from V and 4 bases from J, the junction contained 2 bases not matched to a gene. This CDR3 is 13 amino acids long. Germline loops: CDR1 GKSSPN, CDR2 SITVG. Here the CDR3 reads CAWSSDWGYEQYF. CDR3 bases read: TGTGCCTGGAGTTCGGACTGGGGGTATGAACAGTAC.

In the case of this clone: Germline and genes here are mouse. Sequencing ends 1 residue short of the CDR3 end; the germline J gene provides the rest. This chain links TRBV3 with TRBJ2-5; D may be TRBD1 or TRBD2 (5 bases each). This CDR3 has 14 residues. Germline CDR1 reads SNHLY; CDR2 reads FYNGKV (reference sequence). Trimming took off 3 bases at V and 0 bases at J, with 7 bases between the two ends. CDR3 sequence: CASSFGGNQDTQYF. CDR3 bases read: TGTGCCAGCAGCTTCGGGGGTAACCAAGACACCCAGTAC.

Concerning this clone: Genes and germline are mouse. The read ends 1 residue before the CDR3 terminus; that terminus is restored from the germline J gene. The rearrangement links TRBV26 to TRBJ1-1, with a tentative D call TRBD1 (5 bases). CDR3 size: 13 residues. Germline CDR1 is KGHPV and CDR2 is FQNQEV (reference sequence). The ends were cut back, 2 bases at V and 7 bases at J, with 11 bases in the middle. CDR3 DNA, as far as it was read: TGTGCCAGCAGTCTGGGAGGGGCGCTAGAAGTCTTC. Translating it yields CASSLGGALEVF. From start to end, the CDR3 is CASSLGGALEVFF.

The table lists this clone with a count of one. Gene names and germline match the mouse. The CDR3 bases that were read are TGTGCCAGCAGCCAAGATAAAGCTAGTCAAAACACCTTGTAC. Protein: CASSQDKASQNTLY. The CDR3 as a whole reads CASSQDKASQNTLYF. The chain is built from TRBV2 and TRBJ2-4; D is uncertain. The read ends 1 residue shy of where the CDR3 ends; the end is completed using the germline J gene. With 0 bases removed from V and 0 bases from J, the gap between germline ends came to 7 bases. The CDR3 has 15 residues. Germline V CDR1 and CDR2: LGHNA, YSYQKL.

With respect to this clone: Gene names follow the mouse nomenclature. The CDR3 bases that were read are TGTGCCAGCAGCTCCCGACAGAAAAACTCCGACTACACC. Protein: CASSSRQKNSDYT. The entire CDR3 protein is CASSSRQKNSDYTF. The chain combines TRBV3 with TRBJ1-2; possible D gene TRBD1, 5 bases. The read stops 1 residue short of the end of the CDR3; the missing end is completed from the germline J gene. Germline CDR1 and CDR2: SNHLY and FYNGKV (reference sequence). The CDR3 runs 14 residues. V lost 4 bases and J 1 base, leaving 10 bases between the germline ends.

As for this clone: The genes are named according to mouse. The CDR3 end is not reached by the read, which stops 1 residue before it; the germline J gene fills it in. The rearrangement uses TRBV1 and TRBJ2-3; maybe TRBD1 (5 bases). The CDR3 covers 13 residues. V was trimmed by 1 base and J by 4 bases, leaving 6 bases between them. Per germline, CDR1 NSQYPW and CDR2 LRSPGD (reference sequence). CDR3 DNA (partial): TGCACCTGCAGTGCAGGACAGTCAGAAACGCTGTAT. This translates into CTCSAGQSETLY. The CDR3 in its entirety is CTCSAGQSETLYF.

Worth noting for this clone: The gene symbols are mouse symbols. The CDR3 end falls 1 residue outside the read, so it is completed with the germline J gene. The rearrangement joins TRBV12-2 to TRBJ1-2, with 7 bases aligning to TRBD1. This CDR3 is built from 14 residues. Per germline, CDR1 SGHLS and CDR2 HYDKME. The ends lost 4 bases at V and 0 bases at J; junction bases unmatched: 4. Partial CDR3 DNA: TGTGCCAGCTCCCTACAGGGGACAAACTCCGACTACACC. This codes for CASSLQGTNSDYT. The entire CDR3 reads CASSLQGTNSDYTF.